The clone carrying this TCR beta chain has at least ten counts. The antigen remains unidentified. The entry originates in a study of CD8 T cells in ankylosing spondylitis. Study-level points and caveats: A TCR beta motif made of roughly eight highly homologous variants seemed typical of ankylosing spondylitis blood. Disease-linked clones displayed a CD8+ phenotype and appeared relatively rarely in peripheral blood. Matched synovial fluid from ankylosing spondylitis patients was reported to be enriched for disease-linked clones.

This CDR3 has 11 amino acids. CDR1 is SGHTA, CDR2 FQGNSA, per germline. V lost 8 bases and J lost 6, with 10 bases in between. TCRdb reanalysed the 5' RACE reads using MiXCR and keeps one entry per CDR3 protein. Among some 200,000 distinct CDR3 sequences listed, roughly 6.6% were seen once. The source is a male donor with ankylosing spondylitis. The rearrangement links TRBV7-2 to TRBJ1-1; the D is unclear. Material for sequencing was blood, either unsorted or a sorted T cell fraction (not recorded which). The CDR3: CASSDGAEAFF. CDR3 coding DNA: TGTGCCAGCTCCGACGGGGCTGAAGCTTTCTTT. Filled out from reference TRBV7-2 and TRBJ1-1, the complete variable domain reads GAGVSQSPSNKVTEKGKDVELRCDPISGHTALYWYRQSLGQGLEFLIYFQGNSAPDKSGLPSDRFSAERTGGSVSTLTIQRTQQEDSAVYLCASSDGAEAFFGQGTRLTVV.